The present T cell receptor (beta chain) was sequenced within a study of PD-1 blockade in classical Hodgkin lymphoma. Points from the study as a whole: CD4+ TCR diversity climbed significantly by C4D1, unlike CD8+ TCR diversity.

All trial patients relapsed after autologous stem cell transplantation. Trimming cost V 3 bases and J 2 bases; bases outside gene matches: 4. The CDR3 consists of 15 residues. CDR1 is MNHNY and CDR2 is SVGAGI in the germline V gene (reference sequence). Data came from immunoSEQ multiplex PCR; TCRdb stores just in-frame clones and leaves some out. The sample shows more than 30,000 clones, roughly 88% of them seen only once. Points on this clone: Its antigen remains unidentified.

The source was peripheral blood mononuclear cells (PBMCs), collected before the second cycle of nivolumab. The clonotype originates from a human donor with classical Hodgkin lymphoma. V and J are TRBV6-6 and TRBJ1-2, with 9 bases identical to TRBD1. Here the CDR3 DNA reads TGTGCCAGCAGTTATACAGGGGGCTCGAACTATGGCTACACCTTC. Translation: CASSYTGGSNYGYTF.